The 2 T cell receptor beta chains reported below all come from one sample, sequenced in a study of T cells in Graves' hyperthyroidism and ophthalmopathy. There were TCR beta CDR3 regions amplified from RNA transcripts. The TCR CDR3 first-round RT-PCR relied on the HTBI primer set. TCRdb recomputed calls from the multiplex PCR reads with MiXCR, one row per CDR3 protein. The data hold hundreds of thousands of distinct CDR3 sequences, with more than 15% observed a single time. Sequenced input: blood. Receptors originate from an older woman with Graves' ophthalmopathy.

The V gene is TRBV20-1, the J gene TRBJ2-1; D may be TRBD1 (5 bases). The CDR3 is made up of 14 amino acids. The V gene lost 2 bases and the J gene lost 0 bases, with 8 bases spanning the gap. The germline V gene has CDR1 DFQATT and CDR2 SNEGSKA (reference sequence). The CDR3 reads CSARYRRSYNEQFF. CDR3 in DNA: TGCAGTGCTAGATACAGGCGCTCCTACAATGAGCAGTTCTTC.

The DNA of the CDR3 is TGCAGTGCTAGCGGGGCGGGAGTCACAGATACGCAGTATTTT. Its translation: CSASGAGVTDTQYF. The V and J genes are TRBV20-1 and TRBJ2-3; the match to TRBD2 covers 7 bases. Germline lookup yields CDR1 DFQATT and CDR2 SNEGSKA (reference sequence). The CDR3 loop spans 14 amino acids. Trimming took 3 bases from V and 2 from J; bases not matched to a gene: 5.